Here is one T cell receptor beta chain with its context. A much larger clone differs from this one at a single base, so this may be a read error. Construction of TCR beta libraries relied on iRepertoire HTBI primers and on Arm-PCR targeting CDR3 regions. TCRdb called the multiplex PCR reads again in MiXCR, with one record for every CDR3 protein. This repertoire shows roughly 490,000 distinct CDR3 sequences, less than 25% found once; its top ten account for around 13%. The data were obtained in a study of regulatory T cells in long-lasting Graves disease. Documented time point: persistent/refractory GD, antithyroid drugs over 5 years with positive TRAb. Scientists built the TCR library using RNA that was extracted from PBMCs. Tubes containing EDTA received around 9.5 milliliters of drawn peripheral blood. The sequencing used peripheral blood mononuclear cells (PBMCs), collected when the disease was refractory, from a patient treated with antithyroid drugs. The TCR was taken from a female donor with Graves disease.

CDR3 protein: CASSGTGALYGYTF. CDR3 in DNA: TGTGCCAGCAGCGGGACAGGGGCCCTCTATGGCTACACCTTC. V usage is TRBV9 and J usage is TRBJ1-2, with TRBD1 matching 9 bases. Germline V gene sequence: CDR1 SGDLS, CDR2 YYNGEE. J gave up 4 bases and V 3 bases, and 4 bases lay outside the gene matches. The CDR3 runs to 14 residues.